These T cell receptor beta chains were read from a single sample in a study of T cell repertoires in cytomegalovirus infection. TCRdb re-called the reads with MiXCR, one entry per CDR3 protein. Of approximately 490,000 distinct CDR3 sequences in the sample, 11% are singletons; the top ten hold 10% to 13%. Sequenced material: PBMCs. The receptors were gathered from a human donor in good health (CMV status not recorded). Some clones in this sample may be carry-over from other donors' samples. The CDR3 runs from the conserved cysteine through the conserved F or W. The D gene is left open where the match is weak. Clone size, where shown, is once, few, many, or a class for clones that have expanded.

j_gene,d_gene,v_gene,abundance,CDR3nt,CDR3aa
TRBJ1-3,.,TRBV20-1,many,TGCAGTGCTAGAATCTGGAGCTCTGGAAACACCATATATTTT,CSARIWSSGNTIYF
TRBJ2-5,.,TRBV11-2,many,TGTGCCAGCAGCTATACGACAGCTCAAGAGACCCAGTACTTC,CASSYTTAQETQYF
TRBJ1-2,.,TRBV29-1,few,TGCAGCGGGGGGTGGGATAACTATGGCTACACCTTC,CSGGWDNYGYTF
TRBJ1-1,.,TRBV6-2/TRBV6-3,many,TGTGCCAGCAGTTACGATCGGATTGAAGCTTTCTTT,CASSYDRIEAFF
TRBJ2-1,.,TRBV7-3,many,TGTGCCAGCAGCTTAACTAGTTTGGATGAGCAGTTCTTC,CASSLTSLDEQFF
TRBJ1-2,TRBD1,TRBV2,many,TGTGCCAGCAGCTGGAGCCAGGGGGAAAATGGCTACACCTTC,CASSWSQGENGYTF
TRBJ1-1,.,TRBV20-1,many,TGCAGTGCTCCCCCCGGAGGGATGGGCACTGAAGCTTTCTTT,CSAPPGGMGTEAFF
TRBJ1-2,.,TRBV6-1,.,TGTGCCAGCAGTGAAATAGGGGACGTCTACACCTTC,CASSEIGDVYTF
TRBJ2-2,.,TRBV18,many,TGTGCCAGCTCGGTCCTCACCGGGGAGCTGTTTTTT,CASSVLTGELFF
TRBJ2-7,TRBD2,TRBV7-9,many,TGTGCCAGCAGTTGGGGGAGCGGGGGGGCCTCCTACGAGCAGTACTTC,CASSWGSGGASYEQYF
TRBJ1-4,.,TRBV5-6,many,TGTGCCAGCAGCTTGGTTCAGTGGAGGGGATCTGAAAAACTGTTTTTT,CASSLVQWRGSEKLFF
TRBJ2-2,.,TRBV6-2/TRBV6-3,few,TGTGCCAGCAGACGCCCCCCCTATCGGGAGAGGAACACCGGGGAGCTGTTTTTT,CASRRPPYRERNTGELFF
TRBJ2-2,TRBD1,TRBV20-1,many,TGCAGTGCTAGAGATCCAGGGGGCAACACCGGGGAGCTGTTTTTT,CSARDPGGNTGELFF